These 21 T cell receptor beta chains came from one sample sequenced in a study of shared clonotypes between healthy human individuals. Some clones are missing from TCRdb's copy, which holds only in-frame ones; the method was immunoSEQ multiplex PCR. Found here are approximately 740,000 clones, 90% to 95% of them singletons; the top ten hold around 24%. Selected positively for CCR7 and CD45RO-negative, naive CD8 cells excluded terminally differentiated effector memory CD45RA+ cells. The sequencing input was naive CD8+ T cells sorted from blood. These receptors all come from a man between 25 and 39 years old in good health.

This clone showed up just once. Other nucleotide sequences from this sample produce the same CDR3. The chain recombines TRBV5-1 with TRBJ2-7; tentative D call: TRBD1 (5 bases). Germline CDR1 SGHRS, CDR2 YFSETQ. The CDR3 is 14 amino acids. Trimming cost V 0 bases and J 0 bases, with 7 bases left between them. CDR3 nucleotide sequence: TGCGCCAGCAGCTTGGGACAGAGCTCCTACGAGCAGTACTTC. Protein: CASSLGQSSYEQYF.

This rearrangement joins TRBV5-8 to TRBJ2-5, with D maybe TRBD2 (5 bases). Germline V CDR1 and CDR2: SGHTS, YDEGEE. V was pared by 2 bases and J by 4 bases, with 12 bases between. CDR3 length: 14 residues. The CDR3 sequence is CASSFVGAGETQYF. For the CDR3, the DNA is TGTGCCAGCAGCTTTGTGGGAGCTGGAGAGACCCAGTACTTC.

V usage is TRBV2 and J usage is TRBJ2-1; 9 positions match TRBD2. The ends lost 10 bases at V and 7 bases at J; junction bases unmatched: 8. The CDR3 has 13 residues. In germline, CDR1 is SNHLY, CDR2 FYNNEI. CDR3 protein: CATLAGVENEQFF. The CDR3 DNA reads as TGTGCCACACTAGCGGGTGTCGAGAATGAGCAGTTCTTC.

The gene calls are TRBV2 and TRBJ2-3; 13 positions match TRBD2. This CDR3 region has 15 residues. The germline V gene encodes CDR1 SNHLY and CDR2 FYNNEI. Trimming removed 5 bases from V and 4 bases from J; junction bases left unmatched: 3. CDR3 loop: CASSPTSGRSDTQYF. The CDR3 DNA reads TGTGCCAGCAGTCCGACTAGCGGGAGGTCAGATACGCAGTATTTT.

This clone was picked up one time. The chain combines TRBV7-6 with TRBJ2-7; possibly TRBD1 or TRBD2 for D (5 bases each). V lost 5 bases and J 5 bases, leaving 16 bases between the germline ends. The CDR3 totals 14 residues. Germline CDR1 and CDR2: SGHVS and FNYEAQ. Here the CDR3 DNA reads TGTGCCAGCAGCGAGGGTCCTCAGGGCGACGAGCAGTACTTC. Protein product: CASSEGPQGDEQYF.

V is TRBV7-9 and J is TRBJ2-5, with TRBD2 matching over 15 bases. Germline CDR1 SEHNR, CDR2 FQNEAQ (reference sequence). The V segment lost 4 bases and the J segment 2 bases; nucleotides outside the gene matches: 2. This CDR3 region has 16 residues. For the CDR3, the DNA is TGTGCCAGCAGCTGGGGACTAGCGGGAGGACAAGAGACCCAGTACTTC. Its translation: CASSWGLAGGQETQYF.

This clone has a single count. V gene TRBV7-9 combines with J gene TRBJ2-3; 7 bases align to TRBD1. CDR3 length: 14 amino acids. The germline V gene encodes CDR1 SEHNR and CDR2 FQNEAQ (reference sequence). After removal of 9 bases from V and 6 bases from J, the junction contained 12 bases not matched to a gene. The CDR3 coding sequence is TGTGCCAGTCAGGGGGTGGATCTTTTCGATACGCAGTATTTT. This sequence encodes CASQGVDLFDTQYF.

The V and J genes are TRBV7-9 and TRBJ1-5; no definite D call. The V end lost 3 bases, the J end lost 2 bases, and 17 bases lay between the germline ends. Germline CDR1 and CDR2: SEHNR and FQNEAQ (reference sequence). CDR3 length: 17 amino acids. CDR3 sequence (DNA): TGTGCCAGCAGCTTCTGCAGTTCTTATATATGCAATCAGCCCCAGCATTTT. Translating gives CASSFCSSYICNQPQHF.

This clone has only one observation. The V gene is TRBV7-9, the J gene TRBJ2-3; D ambiguous. Trimming left V 6 bases short and J 6 bases short, with 25 bases between. CDR1 and CDR2 from the germline V gene are SEHNR and FQNEAQ (reference sequence). The length of the CDR3 is 17 residues. CDR3 residues: CASRNDELEVRVDTQYF. CDR3 in DNA: TGTGCCAGCAGAAACGATGAACTCGAGGTCCGTGTGGATACGCAGTATTTT. The complete variable domain, with remaining parts taken from reference TRBV7-9 and TRBJ2-3, reads DTGVSQNPRHKITKRGQNVTFRCDPISEHNRLYWYRQTLGQGPEFLTYFQNEAQLEKSRLLSDRFSAERPKGSFSTLEIQRTEQGDSAMYLCASRNDELEVRVDTQYFGPGTRLTVL.

This clone was detected once. The chain links TRBV9 to TRBJ2-1; 11 bases are a match to TRBD2. The CDR3 is 15 residues long. CDR1 and CDR2 (germline): SGDLS, YYNGEE. Trimming took 0 bases from V and 7 from J; bases not matched to a gene: 3. CDR3 amino acids: CASSVVAGGPNEQFF. As DNA, the CDR3 is TGTGCCAGCAGCGTAGTAGCGGGAGGGCCAAATGAGCAGTTCTTC.

The gene calls are TRBV27 and TRBJ1-4; D gene unclear. The CDR3 is 14 residues long. Trimming stripped 3 bases from V and 6 bases from J, with 11 bases between. From germline, CDR1 is MNHEY and CDR2 SMNVEV (reference sequence). This CDR3 is CASSFGTAYEKLFF. CDR3 nucleotides: TGTGCCAGCAGTTTTGGTACAGCCTATGAAAAACTGTTTTTT.

The chain uses TRBV2 and TRBJ2-7; 9 bases match TRBD2. The CDR3 runs 14 residues. Germline assignment: CDR1 SNHLY and CDR2 FYNNEI. The V gene end was trimmed by 5 bases and the J gene end by 7 bases; junction bases not matched to a gene: 9. The DNA for the CDR3 is TGTGCCAGCAGTTGGATAGCGGGAGAAAGGGAGCAGTACTTC. This translates into CASSWIAGEREQYF.

Note on this clone: The same CDR3 can be traced to other DNA sequences in this sample. This chain joins TRBV4-1 and TRBJ1-1, with D possibly being TRBD1 (5 bases). The CDR3 is made up of 13 amino acids. Trimming took off 1 base at V and 4 bases at J, with 7 bases between the two ends. Germline lookup yields CDR1 MGHRA and CDR2 YSYEKL. DNA for the CDR3: TGCGCCAGCAGCCAAGTGGGGCCCACTGAAGCTTTCTTT. It specifies CASSQVGPTEAFF.

This rearrangement joins TRBV6-5 to TRBJ2-7; 7 nucleotides match TRBD1. The V segment lost 5 bases and the J segment 5 bases; nucleotides outside the gene matches: 9. Per germline, CDR1 MNHEY and CDR2 SVGAGI. CDR3 length: 14 amino acids. The CDR3 DNA follows: TGTGCCAGCAGTCCTCCCGGGACAGCTAACGAGCAGTACTTC. Amino acids: CASSPPGTANEQYF.

The chain uses TRBV14 and TRBJ2-1, with D unclear. Trimming took 6 bases from V and 4 from J, leaving 10 bases between them. This CDR3 spans 13 amino acids. CDR1 and CDR2 from the germline V gene are SGHDN and FVKESK. The CDR3 coding sequence is TGTGCCAGCAGTGAAGTCTTGTACAATGAGCAGTTCTTC. It yields the protein CASSEVLYNEQFF.

This chain connects TRBV19 to TRBJ2-3, with unresolved D. Per the germline V gene, CDR1 is LNHDA and CDR2 is SQIVND (reference sequence). The CDR3 is 14 residues long. Trimming left V 1 base short and J 0 bases short, with 5 bases between. CDR3 bases: TGTGCCAGTAGTATAGCTCCTAGCACAGATACGCAGTATTTT. Protein sequence: CASSIAPSTDTQYF. Together with reference TRBV19 and TRBJ2-3, the CDR3 gives the full variable domain: DGGITQSPKYLFRKEGQNVTLSCEQNLNHDAMYWYRQDPGQGLRLIYYSQIVNDFQKGDIAEGYSVSREKKESFPLTVTSAQKNPTAFYLCASSIAPSTDTQYFGPGTRLTVL.

This clone appeared a few times. The chain combines TRBV7-9 with TRBJ1-5; 8 positions agree with TRBD1. The CDR3 covers 16 residues. Per the germline V gene, CDR1 is SEHNR and CDR2 is FQNEAQ (reference sequence). V lost 4 bases to trimming and J lost 5 bases; unmatched junction nucleotides: 10. The CDR3 here is CASSSKGQGSHQPQHF. The DNA of the CDR3 is TGTGCCAGCAGCTCAAAAGGACAGGGAAGCCATCAGCCCCAGCATTTT.

The V gene is TRBV5-1, the J gene TRBJ2-1; D is perhaps TRBD1 (6 bases). CDR3 length: 14 amino acids. The V end was cut by 2 bases, the J end by 6 bases, with 12 bases between. In germline, CDR1 is SGHRS, CDR2 YFSETQ. CDR3: CASSFGQFSNEQFF. CDR3 nucleotides: TGCGCCAGCAGCTTTGGACAGTTTTCCAATGAGCAGTTCTTC.

The J gene is TRBJ2-7, the V gene TRBV27; the match to TRBD2 covers 7 bases. The CDR3 covers 16 residues. Germline CDR1 and CDR2: MNHEY and SMNVEV (reference sequence). With V trimmed by 0 bases and J by 0 bases, 5 bases remained unmatched. In nucleotides, the CDR3 is TGTGCCAGCAGTTTATCGGGAGCGGGAACCTCCTACGAGCAGTACTTC. Protein sequence: CASSLSGAGTSYEQYF.

The rearrangement links TRBV11-2 to TRBJ2-3; 10 positions agree with TRBD2. V was clipped by 5 bases and J by 4 bases; unmatched bases: 12. In germline, CDR1 is SGHAT, CDR2 FQNNGV. This CDR3 contains 17 residues. The CDR3 sequence is CASSPPVLAGGSDTQYF. The DNA of the CDR3 is TGTGCCAGCAGCCCCCCCGTTTTAGCGGGAGGTTCAGATACGCAGTATTTT.

This chain connects TRBV5-5 to TRBJ2-7; D gene uncertain. Germline lookup yields CDR1 SGHKS and CDR2 YYEKEE (reference sequence). The CDR3 consists of 13 residues. V dropped 2 bases and J dropped 0 bases, with 6 bases sitting between them. The DNA for the CDR3 is TGTGCCAGCAGCTTCTACGACTCCTACGAGCAGTACTTC. It is translated as CASSFYDSYEQYF. Full variable domain (missing parts from reference TRBV5-5 and TRBJ2-7): DAGVTQSPTHLIKTRGQQVTLRCSPISGHKSVSWYQQVLGQGPQFIFQYYEKEERGRGNFPDRFSARQFPNYSSELNVNALLLGDSALYLCASSFYDSYEQYFGPGTRLTVT.